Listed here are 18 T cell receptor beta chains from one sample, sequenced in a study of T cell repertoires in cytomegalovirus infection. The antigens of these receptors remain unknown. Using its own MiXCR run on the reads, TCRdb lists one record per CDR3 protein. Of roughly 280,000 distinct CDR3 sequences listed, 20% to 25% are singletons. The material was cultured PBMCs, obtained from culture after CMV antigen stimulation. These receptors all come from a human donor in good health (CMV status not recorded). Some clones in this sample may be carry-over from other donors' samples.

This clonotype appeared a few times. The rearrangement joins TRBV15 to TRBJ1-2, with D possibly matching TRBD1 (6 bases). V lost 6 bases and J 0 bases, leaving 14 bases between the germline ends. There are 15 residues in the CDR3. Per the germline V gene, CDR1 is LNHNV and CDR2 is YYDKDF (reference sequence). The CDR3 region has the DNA TGTGCCACCAGGCCGGGACAAAGCACTAACTATGGCTACACCTTC. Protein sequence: CATRPGQSTNYGYTF.

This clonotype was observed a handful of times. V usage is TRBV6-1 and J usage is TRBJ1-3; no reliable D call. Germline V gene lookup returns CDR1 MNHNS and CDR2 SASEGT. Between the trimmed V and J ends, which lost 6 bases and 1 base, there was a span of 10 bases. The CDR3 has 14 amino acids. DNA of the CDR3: TGTGCCAGCAGCCCTGTCTCTTCTGGAAACACCATATATTTT. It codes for CASSPVSSGNTIYF.

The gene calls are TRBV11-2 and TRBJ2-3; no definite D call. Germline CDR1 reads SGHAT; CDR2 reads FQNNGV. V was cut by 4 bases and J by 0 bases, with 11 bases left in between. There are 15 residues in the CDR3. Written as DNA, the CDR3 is TGTGCCAGCAGCTCAAGCGTAACTAGCACAGATACGCAGTATTTT. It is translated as CASSSSVTSTDTQYF.

The CDR3 here is CASSSTSGTPYNEQFF. The CDR3, as DNA: TGTGCCAGCAGCTCGACAAGCGGGACCCCCTACAATGAGCAGTTCTTC. The rearrangement joins TRBV7-6 to TRBJ2-1; 7 nucleotides align to TRBD2. Germline assignment: CDR1 SGHVS and CDR2 FNYEAQ. V trimming: 4 bases; J trimming: 2 bases; junction bases outside the gene matches: 8. CDR3 length: 16 amino acids.

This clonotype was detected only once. In DNA form, the CDR3 reads TGCGCCAGCAGCTCGAGGGGCAGGACGAACACTGAAGCTTTCTTT. Protein sequence: CASSSRGRTNTEAFF. The chain carries TRBV5-1 and TRBJ1-1; possibly TRBD1 for D (5 bases). CDR1 is SGHRS and CDR2 is YFSETQ in the germline V gene. The V end was cut by 3 bases, the J end by 1 base, with 13 bases between. This CDR3 is 15 amino acids long.

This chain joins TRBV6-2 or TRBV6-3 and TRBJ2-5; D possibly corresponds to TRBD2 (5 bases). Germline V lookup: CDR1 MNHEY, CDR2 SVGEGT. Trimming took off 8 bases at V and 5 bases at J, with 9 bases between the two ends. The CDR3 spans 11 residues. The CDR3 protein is CASGSGETQYF. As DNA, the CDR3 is TGTGCCAGCGGGAGCGGCGAGACCCAGTACTTC.

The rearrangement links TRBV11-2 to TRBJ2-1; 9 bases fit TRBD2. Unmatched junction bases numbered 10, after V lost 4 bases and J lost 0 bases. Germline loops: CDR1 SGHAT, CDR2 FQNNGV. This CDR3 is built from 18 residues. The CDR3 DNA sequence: TGTGCCAGCAGCTCTACAATAGCGGGAGCGGACTCCTACAATGAGCAGTTCTTC. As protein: CASSSTIAGADSYNEQFF.

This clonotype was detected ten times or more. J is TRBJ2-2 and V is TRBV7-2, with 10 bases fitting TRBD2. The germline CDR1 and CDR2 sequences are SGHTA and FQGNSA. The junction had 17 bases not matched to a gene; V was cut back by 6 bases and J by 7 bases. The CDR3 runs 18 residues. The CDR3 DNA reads TGTGCCAGCAGGCAACGAGCGGCTAGCGGGAGAGGGGGCGGGGAGCTGTTTTTT. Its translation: CASRQRAASGRGGGELFF.

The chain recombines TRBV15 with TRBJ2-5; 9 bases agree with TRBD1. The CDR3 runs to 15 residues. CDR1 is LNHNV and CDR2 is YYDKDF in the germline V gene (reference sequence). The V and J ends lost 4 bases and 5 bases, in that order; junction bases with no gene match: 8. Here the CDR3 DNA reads TGTGCCACCAGCACCGGACAGGGGTTTGACGAGACCCAGTACTTC. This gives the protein CATSTGQGFDETQYF.

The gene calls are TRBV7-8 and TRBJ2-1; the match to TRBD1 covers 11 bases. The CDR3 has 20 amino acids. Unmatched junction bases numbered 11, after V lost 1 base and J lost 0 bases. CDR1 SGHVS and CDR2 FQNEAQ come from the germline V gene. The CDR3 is CASSLGPRDRGISSYNEQFF. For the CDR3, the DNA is TGTGCCAGCAGCTTAGGGCCACGGGACAGGGGGATTTCCTCCTACAATGAGCAGTTCTTC. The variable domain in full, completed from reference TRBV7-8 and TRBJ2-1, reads GAGVSQSPRYKVAKRGQDVALRCDPISGHVSLFWYQQALGQGPEFLTYFQNEAQLDKSGLPSDRFFAERPEGSVSTLKIQRTQQEDSAVYLCASSLGPRDRGISSYNEQFFGPGTRLTVL.

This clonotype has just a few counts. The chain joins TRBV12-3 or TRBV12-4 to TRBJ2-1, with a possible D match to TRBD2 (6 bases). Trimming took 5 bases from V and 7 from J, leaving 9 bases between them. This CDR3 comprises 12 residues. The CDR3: CASSDSGNEQFF. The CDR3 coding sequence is TGTGCCAGCAGTGATAGCGGAAATGAGCAGTTCTTC.

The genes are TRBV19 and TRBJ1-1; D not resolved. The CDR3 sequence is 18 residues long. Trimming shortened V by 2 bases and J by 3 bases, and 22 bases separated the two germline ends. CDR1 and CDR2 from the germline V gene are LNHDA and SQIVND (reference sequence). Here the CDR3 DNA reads TGTGCCAGTAGTATATTCGTCGAGACTTTAACTCGCGACACTGAAGCTTTCTTT. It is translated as CASSIFVETLTRDTEAFF.

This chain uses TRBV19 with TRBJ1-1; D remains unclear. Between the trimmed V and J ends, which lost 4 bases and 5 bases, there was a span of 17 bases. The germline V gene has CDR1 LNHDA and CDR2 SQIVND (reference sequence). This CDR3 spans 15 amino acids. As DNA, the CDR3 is TGTGCCAGTAGTACCGTAATGGGGAGGTCGACTGAAGCTTTCTTT. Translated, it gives CASSTVMGRSTEAFF.

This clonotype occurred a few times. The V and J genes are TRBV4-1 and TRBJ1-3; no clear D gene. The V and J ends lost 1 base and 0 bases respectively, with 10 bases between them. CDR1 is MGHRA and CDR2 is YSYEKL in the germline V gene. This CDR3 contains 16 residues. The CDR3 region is CASSQVDGYSGNTIYF. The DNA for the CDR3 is TGCGCCAGCAGCCAAGTTGACGGCTACTCTGGAAACACCATATATTTT.

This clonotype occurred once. CDR3 DNA: TGTGCCAGCAGCCACCCTCGGGGAGAAAGCTCCTACAATGAGCAGTTCTTC. As protein: CASSHPRGESSYNEQFF. This rearrangement joins TRBV7-9 to TRBJ2-1; TRBD2 might be the D (5 bases). This CDR3 is 17 amino acids long. With 5 bases removed from V and 0 bases from J, the gap between germline ends came to 17 bases. Germline V gene lookup returns CDR1 SEHNR and CDR2 FQNEAQ (reference sequence). The full variable domain, with the rest looked up from reference TRBV7-9 and TRBJ2-1, is DTGVSQNPRHKITKRGQNVTFRCDPISEHNRLYWYRQTLGQGPEFLTYFQNEAQLEKSRLLSDRFSAERPKGSFSTLEIQRTEQGDSAMYLCASSHPRGESSYNEQFFGPGTRLTVL.

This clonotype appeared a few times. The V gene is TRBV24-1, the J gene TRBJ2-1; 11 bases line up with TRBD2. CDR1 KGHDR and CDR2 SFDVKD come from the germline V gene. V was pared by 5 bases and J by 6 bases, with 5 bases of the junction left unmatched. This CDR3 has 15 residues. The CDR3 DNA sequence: TGTGCCACCAGTGCCCGACTAGCGGGAATCAATGAGCAGTTCTTC. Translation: CATSARLAGINEQFF.

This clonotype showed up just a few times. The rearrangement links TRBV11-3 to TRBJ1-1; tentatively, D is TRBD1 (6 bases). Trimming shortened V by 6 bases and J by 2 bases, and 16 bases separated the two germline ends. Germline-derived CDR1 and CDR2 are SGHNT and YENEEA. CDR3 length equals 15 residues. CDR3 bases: TGTGCCAGCAGGGGGACATGGGGACCCAACACTGAAGCTTTCTTT. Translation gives CASRGTWGPNTEAFF.

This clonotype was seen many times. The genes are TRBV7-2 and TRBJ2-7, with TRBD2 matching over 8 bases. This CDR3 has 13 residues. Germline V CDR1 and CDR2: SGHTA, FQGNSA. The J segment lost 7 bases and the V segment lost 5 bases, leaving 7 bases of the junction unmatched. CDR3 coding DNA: TGTGCCAGCAGCCGGGGACTAGTAGAGGAGCAGTACTTC. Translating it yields CASSRGLVEEQYF.